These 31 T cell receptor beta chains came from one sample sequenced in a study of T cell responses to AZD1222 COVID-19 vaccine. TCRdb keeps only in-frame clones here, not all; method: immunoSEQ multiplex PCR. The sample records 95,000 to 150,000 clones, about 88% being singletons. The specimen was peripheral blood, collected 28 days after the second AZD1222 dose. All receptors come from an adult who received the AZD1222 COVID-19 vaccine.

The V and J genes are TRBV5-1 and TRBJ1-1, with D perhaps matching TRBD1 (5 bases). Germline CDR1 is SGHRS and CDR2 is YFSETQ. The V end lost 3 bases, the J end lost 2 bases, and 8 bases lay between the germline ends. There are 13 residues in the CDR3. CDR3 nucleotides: TGCGCCAGCAGCTCAGGGTTTAACACTGAAGCTTTCTTT. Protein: CASSSGFNTEAFF.

The CDR3 nucleotides are TGTGCCTGGAGTGTACGGGCCCTGGGGCATGAGCAGTTCTTC. This gives the protein CAWSVRALGHEQFF. The genes are TRBV30 and TRBJ2-1; possibly TRBD1 for D (5 bases). Germline-derived CDR1 and CDR2 are GTSNPN and SVGIG (reference sequence). The CDR3 length is 14 residues. V lost 0 bases to trimming and J lost 8 bases, with 14 bases between them.

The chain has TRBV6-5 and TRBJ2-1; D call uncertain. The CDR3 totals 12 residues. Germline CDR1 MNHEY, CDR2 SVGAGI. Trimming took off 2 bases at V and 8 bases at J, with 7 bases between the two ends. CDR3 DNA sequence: TGTGCCAGCAGTTACCCCCCTTATGAGCAGTTCTTC. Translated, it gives CASSYPPYEQFF.

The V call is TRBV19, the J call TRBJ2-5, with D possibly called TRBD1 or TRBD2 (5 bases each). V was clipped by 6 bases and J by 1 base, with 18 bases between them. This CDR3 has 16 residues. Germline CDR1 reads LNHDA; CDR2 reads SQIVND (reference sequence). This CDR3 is CASRSTRRGLQETQYF. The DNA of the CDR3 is TGTGCCAGTAGGAGTACACGACGGGGCCTCCAAGAGACCCAGTACTTC.

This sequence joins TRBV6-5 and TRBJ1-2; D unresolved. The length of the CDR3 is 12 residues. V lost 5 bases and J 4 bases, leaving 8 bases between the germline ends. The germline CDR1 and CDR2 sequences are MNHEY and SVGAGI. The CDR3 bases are TGTGCCAGCAGTACGGATCTCTATGGCTACACCTTC. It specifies CASSTDLYGYTF.

The CDR3 bases are TGTGCCATCAGGGAATTCTACGAGCAGTACTTC. It translates to CAIREFYEQYF. The V and J genes are TRBV10-3 and TRBJ2-7, with D uncertain. V lost 6 bases, J lost 3 bases, and 6 bases lay in between. Germline CDR1 is ENHRY and CDR2 is SYGVKD. CDR3 length equals 11 residues.

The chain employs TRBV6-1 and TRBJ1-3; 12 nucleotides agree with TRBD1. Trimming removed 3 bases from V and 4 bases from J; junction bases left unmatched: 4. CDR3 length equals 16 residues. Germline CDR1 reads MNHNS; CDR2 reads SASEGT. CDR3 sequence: CASSEGQGAVGNTIYF. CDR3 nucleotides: TGTGCCAGCAGTGAGGGACAGGGGGCGGTCGGAAACACCATATATTTT.

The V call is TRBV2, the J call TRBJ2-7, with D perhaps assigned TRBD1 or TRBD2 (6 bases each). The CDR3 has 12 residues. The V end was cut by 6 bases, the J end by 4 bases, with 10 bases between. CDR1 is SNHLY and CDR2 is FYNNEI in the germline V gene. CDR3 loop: CASRDSGYEQYF. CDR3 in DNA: TGTGCCAGCAGGGACAGCGGGTACGAGCAGTACTTC. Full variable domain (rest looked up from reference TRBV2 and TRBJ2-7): EPEVTQTPSHQVTQMGQEVILRCVPISNHLYFYWYRQILGQKVEFLVSFYNNEISEKSEIFDDQFSVERPDGSNFTLKIRSTKLEDSAMYFCASRDSGYEQYFGPGTRLTVT.

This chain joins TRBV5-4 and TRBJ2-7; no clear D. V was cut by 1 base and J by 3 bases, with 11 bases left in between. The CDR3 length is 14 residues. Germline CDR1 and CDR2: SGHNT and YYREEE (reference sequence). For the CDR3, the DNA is TGTGCCAGCAGCTTGCTGGGGATCAGCTACGAGCAGTACTTC. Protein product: CASSLLGISYEQYF. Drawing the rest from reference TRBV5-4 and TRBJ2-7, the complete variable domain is ETGVTQSPTHLIKTRGQQVTLRCSSQSGHNTVSWYQQALGQGPQFIFQYYREEENGRGNFPPRFSGLQFPNYSSELNVNALELDDSALYLCASSLLGISYEQYFGPGTRLTVT.

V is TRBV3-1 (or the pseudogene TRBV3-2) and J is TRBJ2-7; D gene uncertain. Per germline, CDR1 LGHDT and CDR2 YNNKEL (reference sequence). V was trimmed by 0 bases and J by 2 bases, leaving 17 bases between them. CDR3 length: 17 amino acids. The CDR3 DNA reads TGTGCCAGCAGCCAAGAACGTTACGGGCTGGCAACCTACGAGCAGTACTTC. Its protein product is CASSQERYGLATYEQYF.

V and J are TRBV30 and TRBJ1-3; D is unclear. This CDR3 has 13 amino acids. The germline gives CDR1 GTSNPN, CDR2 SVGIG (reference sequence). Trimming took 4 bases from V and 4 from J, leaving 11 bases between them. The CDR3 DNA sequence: TGTGCCTGGACTTATAACGGGGGAAACACCATATATTTT. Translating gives CAWTYNGGNTIYF. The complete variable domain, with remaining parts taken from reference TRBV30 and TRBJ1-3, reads SQTIHQWPATLVQPVGSPLSLECTVEGTSNPNLYWYRQAAGRGLQLLFYSVGIGQISSEVPQNLSASRPQDRQFILSSKKLLLSDSGFYLCAWTYNGGNTIYFGEGSWLTVV.

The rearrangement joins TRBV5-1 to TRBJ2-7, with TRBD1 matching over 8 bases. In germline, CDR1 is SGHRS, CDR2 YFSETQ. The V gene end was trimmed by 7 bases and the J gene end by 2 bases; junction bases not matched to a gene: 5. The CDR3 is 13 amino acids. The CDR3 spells CASRTGLTYEQYF. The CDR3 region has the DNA TGCGCCAGCCGGACAGGGCTTACCTACGAGCAGTACTTC.

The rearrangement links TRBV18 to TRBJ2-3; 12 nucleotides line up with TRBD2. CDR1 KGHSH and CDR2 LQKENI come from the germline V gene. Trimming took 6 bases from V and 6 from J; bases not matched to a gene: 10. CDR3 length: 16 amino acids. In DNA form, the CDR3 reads TGTGCCAGCTCGCCTAGCGGGGGGGCCGATGGCGATACGCAGTATTTT. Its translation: CASSPSGGADGDTQYF.

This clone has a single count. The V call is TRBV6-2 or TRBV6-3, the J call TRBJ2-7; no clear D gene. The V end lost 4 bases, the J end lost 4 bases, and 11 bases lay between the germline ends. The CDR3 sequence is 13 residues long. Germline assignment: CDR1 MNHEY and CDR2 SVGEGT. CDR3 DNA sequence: TGTGCCAGCAGTTTGGTACAGACTTACGAGCAGTACTTC. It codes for CASSLVQTYEQYF.

The chain's CDR3 is CASSRDSSVYEQFF. CDR3 in DNA: TGTGCCAGCAGCCGGGACTCCTCCGTTTATGAGCAGTTCTTC. The chain has TRBV6-5 and TRBJ2-1, with a possible D match to TRBD2 (6 bases). V was cut by 6 bases and J by 8 bases, with 17 bases left in between. The CDR3 consists of 14 residues. Looked up from germline, CDR1 is MNHEY and CDR2 is SVGAGI.

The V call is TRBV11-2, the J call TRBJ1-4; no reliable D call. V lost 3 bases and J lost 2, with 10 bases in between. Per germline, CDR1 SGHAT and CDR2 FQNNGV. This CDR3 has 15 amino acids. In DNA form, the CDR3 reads TGTGCCAGCAGCTTGTTTCATACGACTAATGAAAAACTGTTTTTT. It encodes CASSLFHTTNEKLFF.

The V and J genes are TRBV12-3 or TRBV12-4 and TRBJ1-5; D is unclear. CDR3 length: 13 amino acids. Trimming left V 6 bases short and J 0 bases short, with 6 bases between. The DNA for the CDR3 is TGTGCCAGCAGGGGGTTTAGCAATCAGCCCCAGCATTTT. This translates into CASRGFSNQPQHF.

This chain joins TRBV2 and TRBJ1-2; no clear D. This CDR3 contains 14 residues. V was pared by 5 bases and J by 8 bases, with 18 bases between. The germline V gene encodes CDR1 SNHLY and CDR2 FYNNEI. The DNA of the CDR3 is TGTGCCAGCAGTTCTGAACAGACTCATGGAGGCTACACCTTC. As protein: CASSSEQTHGGYTF.

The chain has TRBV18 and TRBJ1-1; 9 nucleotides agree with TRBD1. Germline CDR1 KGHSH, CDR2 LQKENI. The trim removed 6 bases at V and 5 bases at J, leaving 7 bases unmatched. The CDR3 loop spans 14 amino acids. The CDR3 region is CASSARQGETEAFF. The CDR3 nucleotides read TGTGCCAGCTCGGCCAGACAGGGGGAAACTGAAGCTTTCTTT.

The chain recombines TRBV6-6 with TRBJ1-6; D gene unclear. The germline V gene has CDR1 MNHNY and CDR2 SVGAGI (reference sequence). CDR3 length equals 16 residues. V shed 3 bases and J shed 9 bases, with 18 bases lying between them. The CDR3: CASSYGHLSPISPLHF. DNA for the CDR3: TGTGCCAGCAGTTATGGGCACCTGAGTCCGATTTCACCCCTCCACTTT.

The CDR3 DNA reads TGTGCCAGCAGCGCGCGACTAGTCTCCTACAATGAGCAGTTCTTC. Translated, it gives CASSARLVSYNEQFF. The chain recombines TRBV9 with TRBJ2-1; D is possibly TRBD2 (6 bases). The V end lost 3 bases, the J end lost 0 bases, and 10 bases lay between the germline ends. This CDR3 is built from 15 residues. CDR1 is SGDLS and CDR2 is YYNGEE in the germline V gene.

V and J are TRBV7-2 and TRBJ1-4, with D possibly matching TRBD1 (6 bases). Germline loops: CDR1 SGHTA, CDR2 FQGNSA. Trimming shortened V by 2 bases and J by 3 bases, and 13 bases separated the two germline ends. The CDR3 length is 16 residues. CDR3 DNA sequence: TGTGCCAGCAGCTTATCCGGGGGCAGGGCTAATGAAAAACTGTTTTTT. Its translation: CASSLSGGRANEKLFF.

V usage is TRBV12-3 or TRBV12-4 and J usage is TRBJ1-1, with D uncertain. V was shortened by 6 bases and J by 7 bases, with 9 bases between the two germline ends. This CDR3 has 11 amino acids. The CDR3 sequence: CASRIGREAFF. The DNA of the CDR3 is TGTGCCAGCAGGATCGGCCGTGAAGCTTTCTTT.

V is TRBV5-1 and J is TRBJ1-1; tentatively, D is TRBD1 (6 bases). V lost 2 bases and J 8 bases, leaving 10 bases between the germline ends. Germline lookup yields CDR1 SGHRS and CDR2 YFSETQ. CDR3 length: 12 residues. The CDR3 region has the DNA TGCGCCAGCAGCTTTTATGGACAGGAAGCTTTCTTT. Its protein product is CASSFYGQEAFF.

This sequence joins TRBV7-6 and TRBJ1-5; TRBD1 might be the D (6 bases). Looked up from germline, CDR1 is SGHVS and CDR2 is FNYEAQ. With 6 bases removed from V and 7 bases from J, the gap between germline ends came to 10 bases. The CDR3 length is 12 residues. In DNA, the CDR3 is TGTGCCAGCAGTTTCCAGGGGCAGCCCCAGCATTTT. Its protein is CASSFQGQPQHF. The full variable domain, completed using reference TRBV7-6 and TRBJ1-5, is GAGVSQSPRYKVTKRGQDVALRCDPISGHVSLYWYRQALGQGPEFLTYFNYEAQQDKSGLPNDRFSAERPEGSISTLTIQRTEQRDSAMYRCASSFQGQPQHFGDGTRLSIL.

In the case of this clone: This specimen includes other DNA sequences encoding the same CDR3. CDR3 region: CASSPRGETQYF. For the CDR3, the DNA is TGTGCCAGCTCACCAAGGGGAGAGACCCAGTACTTC. The chain carries TRBV18 and TRBJ2-5; a weak D match, TRBD1 (5 bases). Trimming removed 2 bases from V and 4 bases from J, with 5 bases in between. This CDR3 has 12 amino acids. Germline-derived CDR1 and CDR2 are KGHSH and LQKENI.

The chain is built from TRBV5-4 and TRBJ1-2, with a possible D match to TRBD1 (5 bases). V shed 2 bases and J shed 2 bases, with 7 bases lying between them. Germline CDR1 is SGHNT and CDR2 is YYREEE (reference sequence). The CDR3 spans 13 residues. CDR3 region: CASSFGGNYGYTF. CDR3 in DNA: TGTGCCAGCAGCTTTGGGGGGAACTATGGCTACACCTTC.

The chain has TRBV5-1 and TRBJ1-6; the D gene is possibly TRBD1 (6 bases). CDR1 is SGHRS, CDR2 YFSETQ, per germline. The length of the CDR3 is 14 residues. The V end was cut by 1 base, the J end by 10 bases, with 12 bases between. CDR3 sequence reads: CASSLRQGPSPLHF. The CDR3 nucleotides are TGCGCCAGCAGCTTGCGCCAGGGGCCGTCACCCCTCCACTTT.

The CDR3 region is CASSGGVRNTGELFF. The CDR3 bases are TGTGCCAGCAGTGGGGGGGTTAGGAACACCGGGGAGCTGTTTTTT. The chain is built from TRBV2 and TRBJ2-2, with a weak D call TRBD2 (6 bases). This CDR3 region has 15 residues. V was cut by 4 bases and J by 1 base, with 10 bases left in between. CDR1 and CDR2 (germline): SNHLY, FYNNEI. Drawing the rest from reference TRBV2 and TRBJ2-2, the complete variable domain is EPEVTQTPSHQVTQMGQEVILRCVPISNHLYFYWYRQILGQKVEFLVSFYNNEISEKSEIFDDQFSVERPDGSNFTLKIRSTKLEDSAMYFCASSGGVRNTGELFFGEGSRLTVL.

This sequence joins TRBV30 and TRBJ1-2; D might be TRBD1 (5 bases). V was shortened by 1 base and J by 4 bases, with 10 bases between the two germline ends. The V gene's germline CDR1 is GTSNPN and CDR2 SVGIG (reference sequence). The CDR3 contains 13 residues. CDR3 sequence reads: CAWSAGRSYGYTF. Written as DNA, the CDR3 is TGTGCCTGGAGTGCGGGGCGCAGCTATGGCTACACCTTC.

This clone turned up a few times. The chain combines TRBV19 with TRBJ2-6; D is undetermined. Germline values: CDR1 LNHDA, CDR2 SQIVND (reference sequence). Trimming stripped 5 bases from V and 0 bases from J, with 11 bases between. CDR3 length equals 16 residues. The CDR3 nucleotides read TGTGCCAGTAGTCCCCACATGAGCTCTGGGGCCAACGTCCTGACTTTC. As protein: CASSPHMSSGANVLTF. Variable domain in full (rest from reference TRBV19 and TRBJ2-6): DGGITQSPKYLFRKEGQNVTLSCEQNLNHDAMYWYRQDPGQGLRLIYYSQIVNDFQKGDIAEGYSVSREKKESFPLTVTSAQKNPTAFYLCASSPHMSSGANVLTFGAGSRLTVL.